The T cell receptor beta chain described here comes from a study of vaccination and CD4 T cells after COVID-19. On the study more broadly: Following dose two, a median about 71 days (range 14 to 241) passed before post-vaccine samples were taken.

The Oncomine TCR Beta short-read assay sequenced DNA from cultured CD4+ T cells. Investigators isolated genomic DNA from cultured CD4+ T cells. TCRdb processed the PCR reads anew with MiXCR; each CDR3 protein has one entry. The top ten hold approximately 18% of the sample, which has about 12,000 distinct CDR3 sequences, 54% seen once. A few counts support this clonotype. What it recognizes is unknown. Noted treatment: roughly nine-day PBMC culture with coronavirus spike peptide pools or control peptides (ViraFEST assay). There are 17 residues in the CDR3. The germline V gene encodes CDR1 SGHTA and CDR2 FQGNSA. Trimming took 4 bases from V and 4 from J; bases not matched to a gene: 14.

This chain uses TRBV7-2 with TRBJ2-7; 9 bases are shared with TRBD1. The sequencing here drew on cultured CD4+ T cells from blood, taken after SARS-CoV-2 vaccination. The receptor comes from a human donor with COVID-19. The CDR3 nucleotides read TGTGCCAGCAGCTCGGTGCGGTCACAGGGGGCAGTTTACGAGCAGTACTTC. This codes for CASSSVRSQGAVYEQYF.